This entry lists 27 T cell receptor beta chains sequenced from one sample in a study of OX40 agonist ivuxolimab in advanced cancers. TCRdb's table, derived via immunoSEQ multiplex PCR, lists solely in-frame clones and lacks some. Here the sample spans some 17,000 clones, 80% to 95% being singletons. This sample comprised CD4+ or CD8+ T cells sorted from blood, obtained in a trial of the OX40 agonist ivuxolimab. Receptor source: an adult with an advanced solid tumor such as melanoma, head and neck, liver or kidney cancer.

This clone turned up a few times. The CDR3 spells CASSWTGGSGYTF. Here the CDR3 DNA reads TGTGCCAGCAGCTGGACAGGGGGATCTGGCTACACCTTC. The chain carries TRBV5-6 and TRBJ1-2, with 10 bases that match TRBD1. The germline V gene has CDR1 SGHDT and CDR2 YYEEEE. Trimming at V came to 3 bases and at J to 7 bases, leaving 3 bases not matched to a gene. The CDR3 is made up of 13 amino acids.

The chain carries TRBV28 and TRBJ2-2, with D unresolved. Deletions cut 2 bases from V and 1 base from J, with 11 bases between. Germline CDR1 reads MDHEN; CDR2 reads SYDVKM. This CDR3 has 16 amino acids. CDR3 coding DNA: TGTGCCAGCAGTTTAAGTGTCGGCCAGAACACCGGGGAGCTGTTTTTT. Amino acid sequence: CASSLSVGQNTGELFF.

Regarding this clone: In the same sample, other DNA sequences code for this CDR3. Here the CDR3 reads CASRVGQGPNYGYTF. The CDR3 nucleotides are TGTGCCAGCAGGGTGGGACAGGGACCTAACTATGGCTACACCTTC. The V and J genes are TRBV6-1 and TRBJ1-2; 9 bases fit TRBD1. This CDR3 contains 15 residues. The V gene's germline CDR1 is MNHNS and CDR2 SASEGT. V shed 6 bases, J shed 0 bases, and the junction held 5 bases outside the gene matches.

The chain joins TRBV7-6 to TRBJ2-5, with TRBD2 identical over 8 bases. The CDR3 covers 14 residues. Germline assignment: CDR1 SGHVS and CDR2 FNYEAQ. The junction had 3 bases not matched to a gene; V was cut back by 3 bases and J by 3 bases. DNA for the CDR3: TGTGCCAGCAGCTTTGCGGGAGGAAAAGAGACCCAGTACTTC. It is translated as CASSFAGGKETQYF.

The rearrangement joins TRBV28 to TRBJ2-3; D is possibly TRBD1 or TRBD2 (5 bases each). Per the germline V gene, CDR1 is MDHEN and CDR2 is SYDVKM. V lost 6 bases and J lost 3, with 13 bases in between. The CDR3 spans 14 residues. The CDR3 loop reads CASSHGAGTDTQYF. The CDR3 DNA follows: TGTGCCAGCAGCCACGGGGCAGGGACAGATACGCAGTATTTT.

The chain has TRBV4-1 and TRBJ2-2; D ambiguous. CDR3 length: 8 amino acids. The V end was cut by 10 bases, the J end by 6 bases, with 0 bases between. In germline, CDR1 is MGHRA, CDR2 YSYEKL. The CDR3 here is CATGELFF. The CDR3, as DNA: TGCGCCACCGGGGAGCTGTTTTTT.

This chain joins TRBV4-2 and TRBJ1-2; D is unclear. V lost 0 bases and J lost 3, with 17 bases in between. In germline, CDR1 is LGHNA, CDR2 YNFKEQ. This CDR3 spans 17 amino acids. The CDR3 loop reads CASSQDQIGSEHYGYTF. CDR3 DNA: TGTGCCAGCAGCCAAGATCAGATAGGGAGTGAACACTATGGCTACACCTTC.

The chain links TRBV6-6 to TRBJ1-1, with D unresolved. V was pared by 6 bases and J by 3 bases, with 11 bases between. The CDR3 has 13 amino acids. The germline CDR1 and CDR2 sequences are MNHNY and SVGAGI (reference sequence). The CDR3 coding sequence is TGTGCCAGCAGCAGGACTTGGTACACTGAAGCTTTCTTT. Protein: CASSRTWYTEAFF.

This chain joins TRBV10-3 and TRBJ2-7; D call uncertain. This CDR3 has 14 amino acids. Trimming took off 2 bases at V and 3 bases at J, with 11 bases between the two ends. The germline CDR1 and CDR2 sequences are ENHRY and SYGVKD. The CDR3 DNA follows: TGTGCCATCAGTGAGGGTGTAGGCGGCTACGAGCAGTACTTC. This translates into CAISEGVGGYEQYF.

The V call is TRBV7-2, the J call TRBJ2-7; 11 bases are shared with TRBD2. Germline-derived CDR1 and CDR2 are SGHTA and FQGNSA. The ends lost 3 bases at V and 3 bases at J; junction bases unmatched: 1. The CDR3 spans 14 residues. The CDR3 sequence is CASSFSGGDYEQYF. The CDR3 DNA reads TGTGCCAGCAGCTTTAGCGGGGGGGACTACGAGCAGTACTTC.

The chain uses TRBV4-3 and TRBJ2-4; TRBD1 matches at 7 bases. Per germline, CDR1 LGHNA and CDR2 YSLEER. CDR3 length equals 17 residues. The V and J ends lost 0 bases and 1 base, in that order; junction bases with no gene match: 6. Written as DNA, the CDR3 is TGCGCCAGCAGCCAAGAGGAAAGGGGGCTGGCCAAAAACATTCAGTACTTC. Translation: CASSQEERGLAKNIQYF.

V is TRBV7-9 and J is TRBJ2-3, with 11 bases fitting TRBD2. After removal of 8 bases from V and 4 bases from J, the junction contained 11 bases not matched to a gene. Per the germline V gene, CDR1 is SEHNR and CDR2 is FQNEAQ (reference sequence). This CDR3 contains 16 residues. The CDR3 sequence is CASASTSGSFADTQYF. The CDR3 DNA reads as TGTGCCAGCGCCTCTACTAGCGGGAGTTTTGCAGATACGCAGTATTTT.

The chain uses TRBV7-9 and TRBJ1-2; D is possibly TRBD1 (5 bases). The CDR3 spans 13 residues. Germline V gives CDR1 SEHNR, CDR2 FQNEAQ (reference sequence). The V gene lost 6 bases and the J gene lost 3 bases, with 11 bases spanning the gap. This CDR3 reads CASRGRVDYGYTF. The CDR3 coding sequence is TGTGCCAGCAGGGGCAGGGTGGACTATGGCTACACCTTC.

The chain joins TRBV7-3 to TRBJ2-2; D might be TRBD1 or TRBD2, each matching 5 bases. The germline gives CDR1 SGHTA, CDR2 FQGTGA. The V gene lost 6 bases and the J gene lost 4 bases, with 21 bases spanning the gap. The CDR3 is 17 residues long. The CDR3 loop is CASRGPGPTSTTGELFF. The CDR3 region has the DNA TGTGCCAGCAGGGGGCCGGGACCCACGTCCACCACCGGGGAGCTGTTTTTT. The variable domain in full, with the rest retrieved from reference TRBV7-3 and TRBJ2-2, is GAGVSQTPSNKVTEKGKYVELRCDPISGHTALYWYRQSLGQGPEFLIYFQGTGAADDSGLPNDRFFAVRPEGSVSTLKIQRTERGDSAVYLCASRGPGPTSTTGELFFGEGSRLTVL.

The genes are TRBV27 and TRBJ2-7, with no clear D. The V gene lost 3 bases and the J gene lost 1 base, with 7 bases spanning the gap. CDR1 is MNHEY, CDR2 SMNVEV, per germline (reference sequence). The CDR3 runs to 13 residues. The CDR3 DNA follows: TGTGCCAGCAGTTTTACAGATTCCTACGAGCAGTACTTC. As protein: CASSFTDSYEQYF.

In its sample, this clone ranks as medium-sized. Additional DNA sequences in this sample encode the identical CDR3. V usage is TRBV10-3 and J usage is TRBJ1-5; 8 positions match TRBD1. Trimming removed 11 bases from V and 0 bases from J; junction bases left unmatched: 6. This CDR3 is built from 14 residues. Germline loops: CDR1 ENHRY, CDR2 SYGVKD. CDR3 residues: CAGGTGDSNQPQHF. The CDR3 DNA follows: TGTGCCGGCGGGACAGGCGATAGCAATCAGCCCCAGCATTTT.

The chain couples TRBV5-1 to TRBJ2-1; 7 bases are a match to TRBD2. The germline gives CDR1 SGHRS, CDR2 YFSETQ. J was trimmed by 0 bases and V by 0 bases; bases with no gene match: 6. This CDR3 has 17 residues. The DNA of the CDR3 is TGCGCCAGCAGCTTGGATGGCCTAGCGGCCTCCTACAATGAGCAGTTCTTC. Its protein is CASSLDGLAASYNEQFF.

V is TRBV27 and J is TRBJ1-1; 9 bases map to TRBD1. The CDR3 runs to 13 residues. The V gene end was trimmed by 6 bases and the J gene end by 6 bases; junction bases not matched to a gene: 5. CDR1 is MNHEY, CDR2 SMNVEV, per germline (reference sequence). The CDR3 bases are TGTGCCAGCAGAGGGACAGGGCTGGCTGAAGCTTTCTTT. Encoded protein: CASRGTGLAEAFF.

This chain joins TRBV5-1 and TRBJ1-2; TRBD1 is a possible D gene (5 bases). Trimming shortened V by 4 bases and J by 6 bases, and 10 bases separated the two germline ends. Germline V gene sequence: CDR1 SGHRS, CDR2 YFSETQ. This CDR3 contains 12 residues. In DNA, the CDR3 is TGCGCCAGCAGCCCCTTGGGGGATGGCTACACCTTC. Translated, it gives CASSPLGDGYTF.

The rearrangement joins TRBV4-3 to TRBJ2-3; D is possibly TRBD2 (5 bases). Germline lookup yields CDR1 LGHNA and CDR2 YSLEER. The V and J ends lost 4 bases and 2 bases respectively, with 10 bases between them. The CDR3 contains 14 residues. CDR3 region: CASSPGLLTDTQYF. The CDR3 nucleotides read TGCGCCAGCAGCCCCGGACTCCTCACAGATACGCAGTATTTT.

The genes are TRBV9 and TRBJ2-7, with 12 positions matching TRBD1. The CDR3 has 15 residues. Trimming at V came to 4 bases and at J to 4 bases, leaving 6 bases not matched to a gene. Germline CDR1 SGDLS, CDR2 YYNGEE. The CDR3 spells CASSTGTGGFYEQYF. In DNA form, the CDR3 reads TGTGCCAGCAGCACCGGGACAGGGGGCTTTTACGAGCAGTACTTC.

The CDR3 region has the DNA TGCGCCAGCAGCCAAGTCGTAGGCAGCCAAGAGACCCAGTACTTC. Its translation: CASSQVVGSQETQYF. V is TRBV4-1 and J is TRBJ2-5, with D unresolved. V dropped 1 base and J dropped 1 base, with 10 bases sitting between them. Looked up from germline, CDR1 is MGHRA and CDR2 is YSYEKL. The CDR3 has 15 amino acids.

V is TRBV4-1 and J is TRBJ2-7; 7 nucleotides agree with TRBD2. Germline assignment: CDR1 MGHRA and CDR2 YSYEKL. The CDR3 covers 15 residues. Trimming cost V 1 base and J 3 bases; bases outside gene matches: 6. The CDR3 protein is CASSQGGGYVYEQYF. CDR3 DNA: TGCGCCAGCAGCCAAGGGGGAGGGTACGTCTACGAGCAGTACTTC.

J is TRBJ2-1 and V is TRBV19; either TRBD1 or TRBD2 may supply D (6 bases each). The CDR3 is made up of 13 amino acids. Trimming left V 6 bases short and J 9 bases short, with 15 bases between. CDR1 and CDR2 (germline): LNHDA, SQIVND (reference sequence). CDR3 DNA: TGTGCCAGTAGAATGGCAGGGGAGGCTGAGCAGTTCTTC. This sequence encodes CASRMAGEAEQFF.

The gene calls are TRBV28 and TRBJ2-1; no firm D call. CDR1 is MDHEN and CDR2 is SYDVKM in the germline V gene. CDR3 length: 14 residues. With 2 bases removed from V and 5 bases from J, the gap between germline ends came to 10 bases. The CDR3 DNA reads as TGTGCCAGCAGTTTAAGTGGAAAGGACAATGAGCAGTTCTTC. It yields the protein CASSLSGKDNEQFF. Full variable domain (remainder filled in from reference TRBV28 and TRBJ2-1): DVKVTQSSRYLVKRTGEKVFLECVQDMDHENMFWYRQDPGLGLRLIYFSYDVKMKEKGDIPEGYSVSREKKERFSLILESASTNQTSMYLCASSLSGKDNEQFFGPGTRLTVL.

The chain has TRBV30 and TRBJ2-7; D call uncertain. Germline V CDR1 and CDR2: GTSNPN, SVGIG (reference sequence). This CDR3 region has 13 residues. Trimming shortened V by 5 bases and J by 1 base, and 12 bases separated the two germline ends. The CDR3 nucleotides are TGTGCCTGGGAGACGGGTCTTTCCTACGAGCAGTACTTC. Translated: CAWETGLSYEQYF.

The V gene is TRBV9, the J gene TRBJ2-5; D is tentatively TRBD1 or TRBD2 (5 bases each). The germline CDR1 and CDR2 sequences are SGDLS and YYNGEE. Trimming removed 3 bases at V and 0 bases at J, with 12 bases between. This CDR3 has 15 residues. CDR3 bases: TGTGCCAGCAGCGAGGGGACCGAGTACCAAGAGACCCAGTACTTC. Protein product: CASSEGTEYQETQYF.